A single sample gave rise to the 4 T cell receptor beta chains below, sequenced in a study of blood T cell repertoires in COVID-19. The data were produced by immunoSEQ multiplex PCR, yet TCRdb's version contains in-frame clones alone and is incomplete. The sample lists some 380,000 clones; roughly 88% were seen once. The sequenced sample consisted of PBMCs or T cells enriched from blood (not recorded which). These TCRs come from a middle-aged woman with acute COVID-19.

This chain links TRBV7-9 with TRBJ2-1; 15 bases are shared with TRBD2. This CDR3 region has 15 residues. The germline V gene has CDR1 SEHNR and CDR2 FQNEAQ (reference sequence). Trimming at V came to 2 bases and at J to 15 bases, leaving 8 bases not matched to a gene. In DNA, the CDR3 is TGTGCCAGCAGCTTACTCAGGACTAGCGGGGGGGCTTCGTTCTTC. Protein product: CASSLLRTSGGASFF.

V and J are TRBV19 and TRBJ2-7, with TRBD2 matching 12 bases. Germline V gene sequence: CDR1 LNHDA, CDR2 SQIVND (reference sequence). This CDR3 is 15 amino acids long. Germline trimming cut 4 bases from V and 4 bases from J; bases unmatched to any gene: 5. CDR3 region: CASSTGLAGMYEQYF. The CDR3 nucleotides read TGTGCCAGTAGTACCGGACTAGCGGGGATGTACGAGCAGTACTTC.

This sequence joins TRBV19 and TRBJ1-5; TRBD1 matches at 11 bases. From germline, CDR1 is LNHDA and CDR2 SQIVND (reference sequence). J lost 9 bases, V lost 11 bases, and 6 bases had no gene match. The CDR3 runs 12 residues. DNA of the CDR3: TGTGCCGGGGGACAGGGGGAAGGGCCCCAGCATTTT. This encodes CAGGQGEGPQHF.

This chain uses TRBV9 with TRBJ2-7, with 9 bases aligning to TRBD2. V lost 0 bases and J lost 0; bases outside the gene matches: 1. The CDR3 consists of 15 residues. Germline CDR1 SGDLS, CDR2 YYNGEE. DNA for the CDR3: TGTGCCAGCAGCGTAGCTAGCGGGGACTCCTACGAGCAGTACTTC. As protein: CASSVASGDSYEQYF.